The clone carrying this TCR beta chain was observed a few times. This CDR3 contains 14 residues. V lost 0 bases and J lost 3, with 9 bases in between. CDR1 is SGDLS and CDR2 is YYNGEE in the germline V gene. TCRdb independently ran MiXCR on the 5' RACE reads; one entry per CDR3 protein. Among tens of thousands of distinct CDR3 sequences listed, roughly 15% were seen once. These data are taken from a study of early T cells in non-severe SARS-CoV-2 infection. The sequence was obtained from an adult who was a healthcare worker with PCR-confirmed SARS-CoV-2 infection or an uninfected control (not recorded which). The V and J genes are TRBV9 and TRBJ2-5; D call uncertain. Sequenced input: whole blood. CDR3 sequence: CASSVAAEEETQYF. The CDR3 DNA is TGTGCCAGCAGCGTAGCGGCGGAAGAAGAGACCCAGTACTTC.